These 25 T cell receptor beta chains were sequenced from one sample in a study of cytomegalovirus exposure and HLA in healthy donors. Both 60 Vbeta primers and 13 Jbeta primers went into the PCR. TCRdb's table, derived via immunoSEQ multiplex PCR, lists solely in-frame clones and lacks some. The sample shows roughly 160,000 clones, approximately 85% of them seen only once. Sample: PBMCs. Every receptor here comes from a man aged 18 to 29 in good health and CMV-seropositive.

This chain links TRBV28 with TRBJ2-2, with D perhaps matching TRBD1 (6 bases). The CDR3 has 14 residues. Germline CDR1 MDHEN, CDR2 SYDVKM. Deletions cut 5 bases from V and 6 bases from J, with 13 bases between. This chain's CDR3 is CASSPLRGPGELFF. CDR3 DNA sequence: TGTGCCAGCAGTCCCCTCAGGGGTCCCGGGGAGCTGTTTTTT.

This clone was picked up a small number of times. The chain has TRBV9 and TRBJ2-5; 7 nucleotides line up with TRBD2. After removal of 2 bases from V and 2 bases from J, the junction contained 6 bases not matched to a gene. The CDR3 runs 15 residues. In germline, CDR1 is SGDLS, CDR2 YYNGEE. Written as DNA, the CDR3 is TGTGCCAGCAGCGTCTGGCTAGCGGAGCAAGAGACCCAGTACTTC. Translating it yields CASSVWLAEQETQYF.

The chain is built from TRBV19 and TRBJ2-5, with D perhaps TRBD2 (6 bases). The CDR3 extends over 18 amino acids. V lost 7 bases, J lost 2 bases, and 26 bases lay in between. Germline assignment: CDR1 LNHDA and CDR2 SQIVND (reference sequence). CDR3 sequence reads: CASTPLFQKPGAQETQYF. The CDR3 region has the DNA TGTGCCAGTACCCCTCTCTTCCAAAAGCCGGGAGCTCAAGAGACCCAGTACTTC.

The V gene is TRBV11-2, the J gene TRBJ1-1; 11 bases fit TRBD1. This CDR3 comprises 14 residues. Germline V gene sequence: CDR1 SGHAT, CDR2 FQNNGV. Trimming at V came to 5 bases and at J to 8 bases, leaving 7 bases not matched to a gene. In DNA form, the CDR3 reads TGTGCCAGCAGCCTGGACAGGGGGCGATCCGAAGCTTTCTTT. It yields the protein CASSLDRGRSEAFF.

This sequence joins TRBV6-1 and TRBJ2-5, with 9 bases that match TRBD2. CDR3 length: 17 residues. The J segment lost 5 bases and the V segment lost 2 bases, leaving 12 bases of the junction unmatched. Germline CDR1 reads MNHNS; CDR2 reads SASEGT. The CDR3 coding sequence is TGTGCCAGCAGTGAATGGGCTCTAGCGGGGCTAGGGGAGACCCAGTACTTC. Its protein is CASSEWALAGLGETQYF.

The chain carries TRBV4-1 and TRBJ1-2, with 7 positions matching TRBD1. CDR3 length: 17 amino acids. Germline assignment: CDR1 MGHRA and CDR2 YSYEKL. The ends lost 5 bases at V and 1 base at J; junction bases unmatched: 13. The CDR3 sequence is CASSSRQGVRNNYGYTF. DNA of the CDR3: TGCGCCAGCAGCTCCCGACAGGGCGTCAGGAATAACTATGGCTACACCTTC.

V and J are TRBV4-1 and TRBJ1-2; maybe TRBD1 (6 bases). CDR1 and CDR2 (germline): MGHRA, YSYEKL. Trimming cost V 3 bases and J 3 bases, with 14 bases left between them. The CDR3 loop spans 15 amino acids. The DNA of the CDR3 is TGCGCCAGCAGCCACCCTATAGGGGGTGACTATGGCTACACCTTC. Translated: CASSHPIGGDYGYTF.

V gene TRBV10-3 combines with J gene TRBJ2-3; 11 bases line up with TRBD2. CDR3 length: 18 residues. V lost 6 bases and J lost 0; bases outside the gene matches: 11. Germline V CDR1 and CDR2: ENHRY, SYGVKD. CDR3 in amino acids: CAISLPPLAGASTDTQYF. In DNA, the CDR3 is TGTGCCATCAGCCTTCCGCCACTAGCGGGGGCTAGCACAGATACGCAGTATTTT.

V usage is TRBV5-1 and J usage is TRBJ1-5, with D tentatively TRBD1 (5 bases). CDR3 length: 14 amino acids. CDR1 SGHRS and CDR2 YFSETQ come from the germline V gene. V was pared by 1 base and J by 7 bases, with 12 bases between. The CDR3 loop is CASSLYGTGQPQHF. For the CDR3, the DNA is TGCGCCAGCAGCTTGTACGGGACTGGCCAGCCCCAGCATTTT.

V is TRBV29-1 and J is TRBJ1-5; D remains ambiguous. The CDR3 has 12 amino acids. The V gene's germline CDR1 is SQVTM and CDR2 ANQGSEA. Trimming cost V 4 bases and J 6 bases, with 10 bases left between them. The CDR3 here is CSVGSEGQPQHF. The CDR3 coding sequence is TGCAGCGTTGGGTCGGAGGGTCAGCCCCAGCATTTT.

The chain is built from TRBV5-1 and TRBJ1-1; D is possibly TRBD1 (6 bases). Trimming pared 1 base from V and 8 bases from J, leaving 18 bases between. The CDR3 totals 15 residues. Germline assignment: CDR1 SGHRS and CDR2 YFSETQ. The CDR3 is CASSLILGGFSEAFF. The CDR3 region has the DNA TGCGCCAGCAGCTTGATTTTAGGGGGTTTTTCAGAAGCTTTCTTT.

The CDR3 here is CASSLDYGIYEQYF. The CDR3, as DNA: TGCGCCAGCAGCTTGGACTACGGAATCTACGAGCAGTACTTC. The chain recombines TRBV5-1 with TRBJ2-7; unclear D gene. The CDR3 loop spans 14 amino acids. Trimming shortened V by 0 bases and J by 3 bases, and 10 bases separated the two germline ends. Germline CDR1 and CDR2: SGHRS and YFSETQ. Full variable domain (rest looked up from reference TRBV5-1 and TRBJ2-7): KAGVTQTPRYLIKTRGQQVTLSCSPISGHRSVSWYQQTPGQGLQFLFEYFSETQRNKGNFPGRFSGRQFSNSRSEMNVSTLELGDSALYLCASSLDYGIYEQYFGPGTRLTVT.

The chain recombines TRBV7-3 with TRBJ1-1; TRBD1 might be the D (5 bases). The germline V gene has CDR1 SGHTA and CDR2 FQGTGA. Trimming pared 2 bases from V and 0 bases from J, leaving 7 bases between. CDR3 length: 14 residues. In nucleotides, the CDR3 is TGTGCCAGCAGCTTAGACAGAATGAACACTGAAGCTTTCTTT. Protein: CASSLDRMNTEAFF.

This chain uses TRBV19 with TRBJ2-7, with 8 nucleotides matching TRBD1. V shed 1 base, J shed 0 bases, and the junction held 5 bases outside the gene matches. Germline CDR1 is LNHDA and CDR2 is SQIVND (reference sequence). The CDR3 runs to 16 residues. The CDR3 sequence is CASSIASGQASYEQYF. DNA of the CDR3: TGTGCCAGTAGTATAGCCTCGGGACAGGCCTCCTACGAGCAGTACTTC.

This chain uses TRBV5-8 with TRBJ2-7; TRBD1 aligns across 7 bases. The germline CDR1 and CDR2 sequences are SGHTS and YDEGEE. This CDR3 comprises 12 residues. Trimming at V came to 5 bases and at J to 5 bases, leaving 4 bases not matched to a gene. The CDR3 sequence is CASRLTGDEQYF. The CDR3 coding sequence is TGTGCCAGCAGGCTAACAGGGGACGAGCAGTACTTC. Complete variable domain (other parts from reference TRBV5-8 and TRBJ2-7): EAGVTQSPTHLIKTRGQQATLRCSPISGHTSVYWYQQALGLGLQFLLWYDEGEERNRGNFPPRFSGRQFPNYSSELNVNALELEDSALYLCASRLTGDEQYFGPGTRLTVT.

This clone was recorded once. The conserved phenylalanine or tryptophan normally closing the CDR3 is absent here, so this likely arose from a read error. This chain connects TRBV27 to TRBJ2-7, with D tentatively TRBD2 (6 bases). The V and J ends lost 6 bases and 3 bases respectively, with 15 bases between them. This CDR3 comprises 14 residues. Germline lookup yields CDR1 MNHEY and CDR2 SMNVEV (reference sequence). CDR3 protein: CASSPVRRDYEQYL. In DNA, the CDR3 is TGTGCCAGCAGCCCCGTGCGGCGGGACTACGAGCAGTACCTC.

This chain connects TRBV10-3 to TRBJ2-5; a possible D gene is TRBD2 (6 bases). The germline V and J ends were trimmed by 2 bases and 4 bases, with 17 bases remaining between them. This CDR3 is built from 16 residues. In germline, CDR1 is ENHRY, CDR2 SYGVKD. The CDR3 DNA reads TGTGCCATCAGTGAGGACGGGGCGGGATTTGGAGAGACCCAGTACTTC. Translating it yields CAISEDGAGFGETQYF.

V usage is TRBV10-3 and J usage is TRBJ2-5; D is uncertain. Trimming left V 2 bases short and J 5 bases short, with 3 bases between. Germline V lookup: CDR1 ENHRY, CDR2 SYGVKD. The CDR3 loop spans 11 amino acids. The DNA of the CDR3 is TGTGCCATCAGTGAGGCGGAGACCCAGTACTTC. It encodes CAISEAETQYF.

This chain connects TRBV5-1 to TRBJ2-5; TRBD2 matches 7 bases. The CDR3 is made up of 16 amino acids. The germline V gene has CDR1 SGHRS and CDR2 YFSETQ. Trimming at V came to 1 base and at J to 3 bases, leaving 9 bases not matched to a gene. The CDR3 loop is CASSLSVGGRKETQYF. The DNA for the CDR3 is TGCGCCAGCAGCTTGTCCGTCGGCGGGAGAAAAGAGACCCAGTACTTC.

On this clone: Sequence at one end of the junction differs from germline and may be a read error. The chain combines TRBV7-7 with TRBJ2-5, with D uncertain. This CDR3 has 12 residues. CDR1 and CDR2 from the germline V gene are SSHAT and FNYEAQ (reference sequence). CDR3 sequence (DNA): TGTGCTAGCAGCCCTACGCGAGGGACCCAGTACTTC. Protein: CASSPTRGTQYF. The full variable domain, rest sourced from reference TRBV7-7 and TRBJ2-5, is GAGVSQSPRYKVTKRGQDVTLRCDPISSHATLYWYQQALGQGPEFLTYFNYEAQPDKSGLPSDRFSAERPEGSISTLTIQRTEQRDSAMYRCASSPTRGTQYFGPGTRLLVL.

J is TRBJ1-6 and V is TRBV7-8; 7 bases align to TRBD1. V shed 5 bases, J shed 10 bases, and the junction held 14 bases outside the gene matches. The germline V gene encodes CDR1 SGHVS and CDR2 FQNEAQ. This CDR3 has 16 residues. The CDR3 loop is CASSHASGDRASPLHF. The CDR3 DNA is TGTGCCAGCAGCCACGCCTCCGGCGACAGGGCCTCACCCCTCCACTTT.

The V gene is TRBV4-2, the J gene TRBJ2-5; 9 bases agree with TRBD2. Germline CDR1 and CDR2: LGHNA and YNFKEQ. This CDR3 is 15 amino acids long. The V segment lost 4 bases and the J segment 1 base; nucleotides outside the gene matches: 4. In DNA, the CDR3 is TGTGCCAGCAGCCGCTCGACTAGCGGCCAAGAGACCCAGTACTTC. This sequence encodes CASSRSTSGQETQYF.

This chain links TRBV11-3 with TRBJ2-7; tentative D call: TRBD2 (6 bases). The ends were cut back, 1 base at V and 6 bases at J, with 7 bases in the middle. Germline CDR1 reads SGHNT; CDR2 reads YENEEA. The CDR3 spans 12 residues. CDR3 sequence reads: CASSLVGGEQYF. The DNA for the CDR3 is TGTGCCAGCAGCTTAGTCGGGGGCGAGCAGTACTTC.

This clone was seen a few times. The genes are TRBV4-1 and TRBJ1-5; D is ambiguous. CDR1 and CDR2 from the germline V gene are MGHRA and YSYEKL. V lost 0 bases to trimming and J lost 11 bases, with 11 bases between them. The CDR3 runs 13 residues. CDR3 in amino acids: CASSQDMTRAQHF. In DNA, the CDR3 is TGCGCCAGCAGCCAAGATATGACGAGGGCCCAGCATTTT.

The chain links TRBV29-1 to TRBJ1-1; the D is unclear. CDR3 length equals 14 residues. Trimming left V 8 bases short and J 3 bases short, with 19 bases between. In germline, CDR1 is SQVTM, CDR2 ANQGSEA. The CDR3 DNA reads TGCAGCTTCCTGGAGGGTGGTTGGGACACTGAAGCTTTCTTT. This sequence encodes CSFLEGGWDTEAFF. The full variable domain, rest sourced from reference TRBV29-1 and TRBJ1-1, is SAVISQKPSRDICQRGTSLTIQCQVDSQVTMMFWYRQQPGQSLTLIATANQGSEATYESGFVIDKFPISRPNLTFSTLTVSNMSPEDSSIYLCSFLEGGWDTEAFFGQGTRLTVV.